The 32 T cell receptor beta chains listed next were all sequenced from one sample in a study of molecular identifiers for immune sequencing clone quantification. Each CDR3 protein is one row after TCRdb ran MiXCR on the PCR reads. The sample lists approximately 590,000 distinct CDR3 sequences, roughly 25% occurring once. Sequencing was carried out using naive CD8+ T cells from blood, with Jurkat cell RNA spiked in. Specified subset: FACS-sorted CD8+CD4-CCR7+CD45RA+ naive T cells. The source is a human donor in good health. Some libraries in this study had Jurkat cell RNA spiked in.

The CDR3: CATSDRTGLAGQETQYF. In DNA form, the CDR3 reads TGTGCCACCAGTGACCGGACGGGACTAGCGGGACAAGAGACCCAGTACTTC. The rearrangement uses TRBV24-1 and TRBJ2-5; TRBD2 matches at 13 bases. V lost 4 bases and J lost 2; bases outside the gene matches: 6. Germline loops: CDR1 KGHDR, CDR2 SFDVKD. The CDR3 covers 17 residues.

This clonotype was seen more than once but under ten times. The chain uses TRBV7-9 and TRBJ2-4, with 12 nucleotides matching TRBD1. Germline values: CDR1 SEHNR, CDR2 FQNEAQ (reference sequence). The CDR3 is 17 amino acids. The V gene end was trimmed by 2 bases and the J gene end by 7 bases; junction bases not matched to a gene: 9. The CDR3 DNA follows: TGTGCCAGCAGCTTATTTGGTGGGACAGGGGGCAGGAACATTCAGTACTTC. The encoded protein is CASSLFGGTGGRNIQYF.

This sequence joins TRBV7-9 and TRBJ1-6; the D is unclear. Germline CDR1 is SEHNR and CDR2 is FQNEAQ (reference sequence). This CDR3 contains 12 residues. The germline V and J ends were trimmed by 7 bases and 5 bases, with 6 bases remaining between them. The CDR3 here is CASTGNNSPLHF. CDR3 DNA sequence: TGTGCCAGCACCGGGAATAATTCACCCCTCCACTTT.

The rearrangement joins TRBV19 to TRBJ1-2, with D perhaps matching TRBD1 (5 bases). Per germline, CDR1 LNHDA and CDR2 SQIVND (reference sequence). This CDR3 comprises 13 residues. V lost 5 bases, J lost 8 bases, and 15 bases lay in between. The CDR3 sequence: CASSGPGTGGYTF. CDR3 DNA sequence: TGTGCCAGTAGTGGGCCCGGGACCGGGGGCTACACCTTC.

The rearrangement links TRBV9 to TRBJ1-4; D not certain. Trimming removed 1 base at V and 0 bases at J, with 10 bases between. Per the germline V gene, CDR1 is SGDLS and CDR2 is YYNGEE. This CDR3 region has 16 residues. The chain's CDR3 is CASSVSGTATNEKLFF. DNA for the CDR3: TGTGCCAGCAGCGTATCCGGTACTGCAACTAATGAAAAACTGTTTTTT.

V is TRBV4-1 and J is TRBJ1-2; possibly TRBD1 for D (5 bases). The CDR3 length is 16 residues. Trimming stripped 0 bases from V and 4 bases from J, with 15 bases between. Germline assignment: CDR1 MGHRA and CDR2 YSYEKL. The CDR3 sequence is CASSQENPGSGYGYTF. DNA of the CDR3: TGCGCCAGCAGCCAAGAGAATCCAGGGTCAGGCTATGGCTACACCTTC.

In its sample, this clonotype was seen once. Since the CDR3 does not end with the conserved phenylalanine or tryptophan, this likely comes from a read error. The chain is built from TRBV7-9 and TRBJ2-1; D gene unclear. V gave up 1 base and J gave up 9 bases, with 7 bases separating them. This CDR3 is 12 amino acids long. Looked up from germline, CDR1 is SEHNR and CDR2 is FQNEAQ (reference sequence). The CDR3 spells CASSLDGVEQFL. The CDR3 DNA follows: TGTGCCAGCAGCTTAGATGGGGTTGAGCAGTTCCTC.

This clonotype was detected ten times or more. Here the CDR3 DNA reads TGTGCCTGGAGTGTACGGACAGGGCAAATGAACACTGAAGCTTTCTTT. This encodes CAWSVRTGQMNTEAFF. The V gene is TRBV30, the J gene TRBJ1-1; 8 positions agree with TRBD1. J lost 0 bases, V lost 0 bases, and 6 bases had no gene match. The CDR3 sequence is 16 residues long. From germline, CDR1 is GTSNPN and CDR2 SVGIG (reference sequence).

This clonotype came up a few times. The V gene is TRBV6-2 or TRBV6-3, the J gene TRBJ2-3; D may correspond to TRBD1 or TRBD2 (5 bases each). Germline CDR1 is MNHEY and CDR2 is SVGEGT. V was clipped by 2 bases and J by 2 bases, with 17 bases between them. CDR3 size: 17 residues. CDR3 bases: TGTGCCAGCAGTTACCAGCGGACCGAGGGGCACACAGATACGCAGTATTTT. It encodes CASSYQRTEGHTDTQYF.

This clonotype was counted ten times or more. The rearrangement links TRBV7-9 to TRBJ1-1, with 10 nucleotides matching TRBD1. V shed 1 base and J 5 bases; nucleotides not matched to a gene: 7. In germline, CDR1 is SEHNR, CDR2 FQNEAQ (reference sequence). CDR3 length equals 16 residues. CDR3 loop: CASSLGLGQGWTEAFF. As DNA, the CDR3 is TGTGCCAGCAGCTTAGGGTTGGGACAGGGGTGGACTGAAGCTTTCTTT.

This clonotype has just one count. The rearrangement links TRBV12-3 or TRBV12-4 to TRBJ2-1, with no clear D. V gave up 6 bases and J gave up 11 bases, with 14 bases separating them. The CDR3 is 12 amino acids. The CDR3 sequence is CASSPTANKQFF. The CDR3 nucleotides are TGTGCCAGCAGCCCGACGGCGAATAAGCAGTTCTTC.

About this clonotype itself: Given a much more abundant clone one base away, this may be a read error. The CDR3 coding sequence is TGTGCCAGCAGCCCCGGGACAGGGTGGCCCACTGAAGCTTCCTTT. Its protein is CASSPGTGWPTEASF. The chain combines TRBV5-3 with TRBJ1-1; TRBD1 matches at 9 bases. TRBV5-3 qualifies as an ORF whose function is uncertain. This CDR3 has 15 residues.

Remarks on this clonotype: One end of the junction does not line up with germline, which may come from a read error. The chain employs TRBV19 and TRBJ2-7; tentative D call: TRBD1 (6 bases). Germline lookup yields CDR1 LNHDA and CDR2 SQIVND (reference sequence). This CDR3 contains 14 residues. In DNA form, the CDR3 reads TGTGCCAATAGTCCGGGACAAGCCTCCTACGAGCAGTACTTC. As protein: CANSPGQASYEQYF.

This clonotype showed up many times. This chain connects TRBV14 to TRBJ1-2; 9 bases line up with TRBD1. The CDR3 loop spans 15 amino acids. Germline loops: CDR1 SGHDN, CDR2 FVKESK. Trimming took 4 bases from V and 4 from J; bases not matched to a gene: 7. The CDR3 here is CASSPPGQGGYGYTF. CDR3 coding DNA: TGTGCCAGCAGCCCTCCGGGACAGGGCGGCTATGGCTACACCTTC.

The V and J genes are TRBV4-3 and TRBJ2-1; 7 bases are a match to TRBD2. Unmatched junction bases numbered 5, after V lost 5 bases and J lost 1 base. Per germline, CDR1 LGHNA and CDR2 YSLEER. The CDR3 length is 15 residues. The CDR3 nucleotides read TGCGCCAGCAGCGCCTGGGAGGGGTCCTACAATGAGCAGTTCTTC. This codes for CASSAWEGSYNEQFF.

This clonotype came up many times. The chain recombines TRBV14 with TRBJ2-5, with D possibly matching TRBD2 (6 bases). The CDR3 has 14 amino acids. From germline, CDR1 is SGHDN and CDR2 FVKESK. Between the trimmed V and J ends, which lost 0 bases and 10 bases, there was a span of 15 bases. This CDR3 is CASSQEEEVGGQYF. Written as DNA, the CDR3 is TGTGCCAGCAGCCAAGAGGAGGAGGTCGGGGGCCAGTACTTC.

For this clonotype: Just one base apart from a much larger clone, this may be a read error. The V gene is TRBV12-3 or TRBV12-4, the J gene TRBJ2-1; 9 bases line up with TRBD2. The CDR3 sequence is 16 residues long. This CDR3 reads CASSSVAGAFYNGQFF. CDR3 coding DNA: TGTGCCAGCAGTTCCGTAGCGGGGGCCTTCTACAATGGGCAGTTCTTC.

For this clonotype: It may be a read error: a sequence one base away is much more abundant. The rearrangement uses TRBV29-1 and TRBJ2-2; 10 nucleotides match TRBD2. This CDR3 has 15 amino acids. Germline CDR1 is SQVTM and CDR2 is ANQGSEA. CDR3 in amino acids: CSVESGLANPGELLF. The CDR3 coding sequence is TGCAGCGTTGAATCGGGACTAGCGAACCCCGGGGAGCTGTTGTTT.

This clonotype was counted ten times or more. The V gene is TRBV12-3 or TRBV12-4, the J gene TRBJ2-1; 11 bases align to TRBD2. The V segment lost 6 bases and the J segment 4 bases; nucleotides outside the gene matches: 5. The CDR3 is 15 residues long. The CDR3 DNA reads TGTGCCAGCAGCTCGACTAGCGGGGTTTACAATGAGCAGTTCTTC. Encoded protein: CASSSTSGVYNEQFF.

This chain connects TRBV11-2 to TRBJ2-1, with D perhaps TRBD2 (5 bases). CDR3 length: 14 residues. Germline V gives CDR1 SGHAT, CDR2 FQNNGV. Trimming left V 1 base short and J 6 bases short, with 10 bases between. This CDR3 reads CASSLVSRANEQFF. CDR3 bases: TGTGCCAGCAGCTTAGTTTCGAGGGCCAATGAGCAGTTCTTC.

Worth noting for this clonotype: Lacking the conserved final phenylalanine or tryptophan, this CDR3 likely reflects a read error. The chain employs TRBV28 and TRBJ1-3, with D tentatively TRBD1 (5 bases). Germline V CDR1 and CDR2: MDHEN, SYDVKM. The CDR3 length is 13 residues. Deletions cut 9 bases from V and 2 bases from J, with 11 bases between. The CDR3 reads CASKLGAGNTIYS. As DNA, the CDR3 is TGTGCCAGTAAATTGGGGGCTGGAAACACCATATATTCT.

As to this clonotype: This clone may be a read error of a much larger clone one base away. Because the CDR3 is missing its conserved closing phenylalanine or tryptophan, this is likely a read error. CDR3 in amino acids: CASSLVVSAGGTTDTQYL. The CDR3 region has the DNA TGTGCCAGCAGCTTAGTGGTCTCAGCGGGGGGGACCACAGATACGCAGTATCTT. The rearrangement joins TRBV7-9 to TRBJ2-3; the match to TRBD2 covers 10 bases. Trimming took 1 base from V and 2 from J; bases not matched to a gene: 9. Per germline, CDR1 SEHNR and CDR2 FQNEAQ (reference sequence). CDR3 length: 18 amino acids.

The V gene is TRBV6-2 or TRBV6-3, the J gene TRBJ2-7, with 7 bases identical to TRBD2. CDR1 MNHEY and CDR2 SVGEGT come from the germline V gene. After removal of 6 bases from V and 3 bases from J, the junction contained 5 bases not matched to a gene. The CDR3 totals 13 residues. CDR3 sequence: CASRMERGYEQYF. CDR3 bases: TGTGCCAGCAGAATGGAGCGGGGCTACGAGCAGTACTTC.

On this clonotype itself: A read error is possible here, since a much larger clone lies one base away. The chain couples TRBV7-2 to TRBJ2-1; 11 bases are shared with TRBD1. The CDR3 is 15 residues long. Germline V CDR1 and CDR2: SGHTA, FQGNSA. Written as DNA, the CDR3 is TGTGCCCGCAGCCCGGACAGGGGGCTTCTGAATGAGCAGTTCTTC. This translates into CARSPDRGLLNEQFF.

The V and J genes are TRBV28 and TRBJ2-7; no clear D gene. CDR3 length: 11 residues. Germline V lookup: CDR1 MDHEN, CDR2 SYDVKM. CDR3 sequence: CASQSSYEQYF. The CDR3 nucleotides are TGTGCGAGCCAGTCTTCCTACGAGCAGTACTTC.

Ten or more counts support this clonotype. The chain recombines TRBV28 with TRBJ2-7; D is ambiguous. Germline lookup yields CDR1 MDHEN and CDR2 SYDVKM. This CDR3 region has 14 residues. The V gene lost 1 base and the J gene lost 2 bases, with 9 bases spanning the gap. The CDR3 sequence is CASSLSSPTYEQYF. CDR3 bases: TGTGCCAGCAGTTTATCGAGTCCTACCTACGAGCAGTACTTC.

The V and J genes are TRBV11-3 and TRBJ2-1; unclear D gene. The CDR3 runs to 13 residues. V was trimmed by 5 bases and J by 4 bases, leaving 9 bases between them. Germline CDR1 reads SGHNT; CDR2 reads YENEEA. CDR3 protein: CASSHGPYNEQFF. The CDR3 coding sequence is TGTGCCAGCAGCCACGGACCTTACAATGAGCAGTTCTTC.

For this clonotype: A read error may account for a junction end that differs from germline. The V call is TRBV30, the J call TRBJ2-2; no definite D call. Germline V gives CDR1 GTSNPN, CDR2 SVGIG (reference sequence). This CDR3 is 11 amino acids long. The CDR3 coding sequence is TGTGCCTTGAGTGTAATAGGGGAGCTGTTTTTT. It is translated as CALSVIGELFF.

The chain has TRBV29-1 and TRBJ1-2; 8 nucleotides line up with TRBD1. Trimming took 7 bases from V and 0 from J; bases not matched to a gene: 13. CDR3 length: 16 residues. Germline CDR1 and CDR2: SQVTM and ANQGSEA. The CDR3 nucleotides read TGCAGCGCCCAGGGGGGACAGGTGGTCGCTAACTATGGCTACACCTTC. This sequence encodes CSAQGGQVVANYGYTF.

This chain uses TRBV28 with TRBJ1-6; weak D call: TRBD1 (5 bases). The V and J ends lost 8 bases and 0 bases respectively, with 14 bases between them. CDR1 MDHEN and CDR2 SYDVKM come from the germline V gene. The length of the CDR3 is 16 residues. DNA for the CDR3: TGTGCCAGCTTGCTGGACAAGAGCTCCTATAATTCACCCCTCCACTTT. It is translated as CASLLDKSSYNSPLHF.

This clonotype has a count of ten or more. V is TRBV7-9 and J is TRBJ1-4; D gene ambiguous. V dropped 3 bases and J dropped 6 bases, with 11 bases sitting between them. The CDR3 contains 14 residues. From germline, CDR1 is SEHNR and CDR2 FQNEAQ (reference sequence). CDR3 DNA: TGTGCCAGCAGCTTTGTGGGCGTCGATGAAAAACTGTTTTTT. Encoded protein: CASSFVGVDEKLFF.

Note on this clonotype: A much larger clone is a single base away; this may be a read error. The J gene is TRBJ2-3, the V gene TRBV28; TRBD1 aligns across 7 bases. The CDR3 has 15 residues. Germline V CDR1 and CDR2: MDHEN, SYDVKM. In DNA, the CDR3 is TGTGCCAGCAGGAAGGAAATCCTTGGGACAGATTCGCAGTATTTT. It specifies CASRKEILGTDSQYF.